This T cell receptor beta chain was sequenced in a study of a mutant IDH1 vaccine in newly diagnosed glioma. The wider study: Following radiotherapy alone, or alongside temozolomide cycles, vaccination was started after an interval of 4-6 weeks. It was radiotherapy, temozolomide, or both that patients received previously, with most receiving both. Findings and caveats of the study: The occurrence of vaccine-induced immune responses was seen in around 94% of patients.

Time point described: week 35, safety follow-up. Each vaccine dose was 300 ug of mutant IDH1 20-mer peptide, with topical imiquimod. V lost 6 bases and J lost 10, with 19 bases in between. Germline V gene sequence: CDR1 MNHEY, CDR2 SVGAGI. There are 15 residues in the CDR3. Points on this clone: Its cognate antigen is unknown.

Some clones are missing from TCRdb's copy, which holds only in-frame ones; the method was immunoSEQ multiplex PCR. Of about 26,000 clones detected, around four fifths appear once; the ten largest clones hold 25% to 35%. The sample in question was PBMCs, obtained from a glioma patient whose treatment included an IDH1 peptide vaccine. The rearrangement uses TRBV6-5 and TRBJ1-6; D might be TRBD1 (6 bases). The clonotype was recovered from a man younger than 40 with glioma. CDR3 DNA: TGTGCCAGCAGGCCGAGGGGGGGGTTGGGGTCACCCCTCCACTTT. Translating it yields CASRPRGGLGSPLHF.